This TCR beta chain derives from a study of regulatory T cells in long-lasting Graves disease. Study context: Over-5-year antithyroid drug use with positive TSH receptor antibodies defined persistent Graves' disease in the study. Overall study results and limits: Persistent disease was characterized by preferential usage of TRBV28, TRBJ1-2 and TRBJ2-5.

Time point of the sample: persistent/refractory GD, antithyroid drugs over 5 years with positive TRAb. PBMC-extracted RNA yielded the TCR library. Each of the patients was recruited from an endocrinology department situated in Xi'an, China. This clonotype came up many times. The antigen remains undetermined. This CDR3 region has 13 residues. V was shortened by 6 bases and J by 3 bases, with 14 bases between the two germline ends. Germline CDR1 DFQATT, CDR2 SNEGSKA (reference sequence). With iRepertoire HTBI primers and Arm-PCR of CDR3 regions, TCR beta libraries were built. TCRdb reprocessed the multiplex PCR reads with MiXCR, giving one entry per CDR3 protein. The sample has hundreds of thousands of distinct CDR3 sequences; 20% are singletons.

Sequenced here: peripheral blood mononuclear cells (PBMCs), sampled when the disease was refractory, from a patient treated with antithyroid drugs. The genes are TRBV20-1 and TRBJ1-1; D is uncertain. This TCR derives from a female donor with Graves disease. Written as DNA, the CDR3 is TGCAGTGCAACCTCCCGGGCCCACACTGAAGCTTTCTTT. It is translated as CSATSRAHTEAFF.